Here is one T cell receptor beta chain with its context. The data are from a study of blood T cell repertoires in COVID-19. Sequenced by immunoSEQ multiplex PCR; TCRdb stores in-frame clones only, minus some. The profile shows nearly 100,000 clones, 75% to 90% of them singletons. Sequencing was performed on peripheral blood. The clonotype was recovered from a man older than 75 with acute or convalescent COVID-19.

In DNA, the CDR3 is TGTGCCAGTAGCCCCGGACAGGGGATCGCGAATGAAAAACTGTTTTTT. Amino acids: CASSPGQGIANEKLFF. The rearrangement joins TRBV19 to TRBJ1-4; 9 positions agree with TRBD1. The CDR3 length is 16 residues. The germline CDR1 and CDR2 sequences are LNHDA and SQIVND (reference sequence). Losses at the gene ends were 6 bases for V and 5 bases for J; bases not matched to a gene: 10.